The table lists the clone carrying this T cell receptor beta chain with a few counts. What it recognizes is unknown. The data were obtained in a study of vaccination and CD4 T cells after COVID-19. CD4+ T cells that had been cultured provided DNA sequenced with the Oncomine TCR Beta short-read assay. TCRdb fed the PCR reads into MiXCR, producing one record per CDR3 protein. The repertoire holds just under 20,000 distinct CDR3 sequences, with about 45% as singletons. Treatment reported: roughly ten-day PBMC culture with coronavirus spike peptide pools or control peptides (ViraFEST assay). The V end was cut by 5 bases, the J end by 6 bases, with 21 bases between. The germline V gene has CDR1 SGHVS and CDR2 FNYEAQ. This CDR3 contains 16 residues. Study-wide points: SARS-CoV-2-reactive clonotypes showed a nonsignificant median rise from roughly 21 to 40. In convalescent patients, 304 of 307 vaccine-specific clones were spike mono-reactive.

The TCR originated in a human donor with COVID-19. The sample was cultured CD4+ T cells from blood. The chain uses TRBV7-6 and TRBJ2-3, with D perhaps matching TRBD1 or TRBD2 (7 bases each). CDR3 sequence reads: CASSPQGGGFQDTQYF. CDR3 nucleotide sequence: TGTGCCAGCAGCCCCCAGGGGGGGGGGTTCCAGGATACGCAGTATTTT. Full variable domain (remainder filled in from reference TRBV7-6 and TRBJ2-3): GAGVSQSPRYKVTKRGQDVALRCDPISGHVSLYWYRQALGQGPEFLTYFNYEAQQDKSGLPNDRFSAERPEGSISTLTIQRTEQRDSAMYRCASSPQGGGFQDTQYFGPGTRLTVL.